These 3 T cell receptor beta chains were all obtained from the same sample, sequenced in a study of shared clonotypes between healthy human individuals. Repertoires were generated with immunoSEQ multiplex PCR, while TCRdb's copy carries only in-frame clones and drops some. The table has 1.6 million or so clones, approximately 96% seen once. Sequencing was done on a sample of naive CD4+ T cells sorted from blood. Subset reported: CD45RA+ positively selected. The receptors derive from a man aged 25 to 40 in good health.

The chain recombines TRBV7-9 with TRBJ1-4; 7 bases line up with TRBD1. The CDR3 contains 14 residues. In germline, CDR1 is SEHNR, CDR2 FQNEAQ (reference sequence). The V segment lost 5 bases and the J segment 6 bases; nucleotides outside the gene matches: 6. The CDR3 spells CASSPQGGYEKLFF. The CDR3 DNA follows: TGTGCCAGCAGCCCTCAGGGGGGTTATGAAAAACTGTTTTTT. Based on the CDR3 plus reference TRBV7-9 and TRBJ1-4, the full variable domain is DTGVSQNPRHKITKRGQNVTFRCDPISEHNRLYWYRQTLGQGPEFLTYFQNEAQLEKSRLLSDRFSAERPKGSFSTLEIQRTEQGDSAMYLCASSPQGGYEKLFFGSGTQLSVL.

The sample holds one count of this clone. The chain joins TRBV5-1 to TRBJ2-1; the match to TRBD2 covers 15 bases. This CDR3 has 17 amino acids. Germline lookup yields CDR1 SGHRS and CDR2 YFSETQ. V trimming: 3 bases; J trimming: 9 bases; junction bases outside the gene matches: 10. CDR3: CASSYLTGLAGGSEQFF. CDR3 coding DNA: TGCGCCAGCAGCTATCTTACTGGACTAGCGGGAGGGTCTGAGCAGTTCTTC.

This rearrangement joins TRBV18 to TRBJ2-7; TRBD1 is a possible D gene (6 bases). The V gene lost 2 bases and the J gene lost 6 bases, with 14 bases spanning the gap. CDR3 length: 14 amino acids. Germline V gene sequence: CDR1 KGHSH, CDR2 LQKENI. Here the CDR3 DNA reads TGTGCCAGCTCACCATCGATCGGACAGTTCGAGCAGTACTTC. Its protein is CASSPSIGQFEQYF.